These 31 T cell receptor beta chains came from one sample sequenced in a study of post-analysis software for immune sequencing data. The TCR beta cDNA libraries contained unique molecular identifiers. Each CDR3 protein is one row after TCRdb ran MiXCR on the PCR reads. The data show under 200,000 distinct CDR3 sequences, roughly 35% seen once. The specimen comprised blood, sampled after autologous hematopoietic stem cell transplantation. These receptors were obtained from a girl between 5 and 17 years old with multiple sclerosis.

The V call is TRBV15, the J call TRBJ2-3, with D possibly matching TRBD2 (6 bases). Germline CDR1 is LNHNV and CDR2 is YYDKDF (reference sequence). With 0 bases removed from V and 6 bases from J, the gap between germline ends came to 16 bases. The CDR3 extends over 16 amino acids. The CDR3 DNA follows: TGTGCCACCAGCAGAGATAGTAGCGGCCCAGGGGATACGCAGTATTTT. This sequence encodes CATSRDSSGPGDTQYF. The variable domain in full, with the rest retrieved from reference TRBV15 and TRBJ2-3, is DAMVIQNPRYQVTQFGKPVTLSCSQTLNHNVMYWYQQKSSQAPKLLFHYYDKDFNNEADTPDNFQSRRPNTSFCFLDIRSPGLGDTAMYLCATSRDSSGPGDTQYFGPGTRLTVL.

The CDR3 spells CASTLLGRGDEQYF. CDR3 coding DNA: TGTGCCAGCACCCTCCTTGGCAGGGGTGATGAGCAGTACTTC. The chain has TRBV7-9 and TRBJ2-5, with TRBD1 as a possible D gene (6 bases). The CDR3 totals 14 residues. CDR1 is SEHNR, CDR2 FQNEAQ, per germline (reference sequence). V was shortened by 7 bases and J by 11 bases, with 23 bases between the two germline ends.

Only a few counts were recorded for this clonotype. The germline gene is not matched at one end of the junction; a read error may be the cause. The chain has TRBV7-3 and TRBJ2-1, with D unresolved. The CDR3 totals 13 residues. CDR1 SGHTA and CDR2 FQGTGA come from the germline V gene. The CDR3 reads CAGSLNPDNEQFF. The CDR3 DNA reads as TGTGCCGGCAGCTTAAACCCGGACAATGAGCAGTTCTTC.

In this sample, this clonotype turned up many times. A much more abundant neighbour one base away suggests this may be a read error. The chain recombines TRBV6-5 with TRBJ2-2, with D perhaps assigned TRBD1 or TRBD2 (6 bases each). Germline V CDR1 and CDR2: MNHEY, SVGAGI. The CDR3 extends over 16 amino acids. The CDR3 sequence: CASSYSGGSDTGERFF. The CDR3 coding sequence is TGTGCCAGCAGTTACTCGGGGGGCTCGGACACCGGGGAGCGGTTTTTT.

V and J are TRBV4-3 and TRBJ1-2; TRBD1 is a possible D gene (5 bases). This CDR3 comprises 16 residues. Between the trimmed V and J ends, which lost 0 bases and 5 bases, there was a span of 16 bases. Per germline, CDR1 LGHNA and CDR2 YSLEER. In DNA form, the CDR3 reads TGCGCCAGCAGCCAAGAGGGGGGTCCCTCCTTTTATGGCTACACCTTC. Its translation is CASSQEGGPSFYGYTF.

This chain connects TRBV20-1 to TRBJ2-1; D uncertain. From germline, CDR1 is DFQATT and CDR2 SNEGSKA (reference sequence). The CDR3 is 11 amino acids. V was cut by 0 bases and J by 12 bases, with 9 bases left in between. The CDR3 sequence is CSAREGPGQFF. CDR3 in DNA: TGCAGTGCTAGAGAAGGCCCCGGGCAGTTCTTC.

J is TRBJ2-1 and V is TRBV27; D unclear. Germline V gives CDR1 MNHEY, CDR2 SMNVEV (reference sequence). There are 13 residues in the CDR3. V was trimmed by 10 bases and J by 0 bases, leaving 10 bases between them. The DNA of the CDR3 is TGTGCCATCGCGTCTAGCTCCTACAATGAGCAGTTCTTC. Amino acid sequence: CAIASSSYNEQFF.

Here the CDR3 DNA reads TGTGCCAGCAGCTCTTCGACGGTGGGGCTAGCGGACCCGAGCACAGATACGCAGTATTTT. This sequence encodes CASSSSTVGLADPSTDTQYF. The chain links TRBV7-8 to TRBJ2-3, with 7 bases identical to TRBD2. In germline, CDR1 is SGHVS, CDR2 FQNEAQ. V lost 4 bases and J lost 0; bases outside the gene matches: 19. The CDR3 is 20 residues long. The full variable domain, in which reference TRBV7-8 and TRBJ2-3 provide the parts outside the CDR3, is GAGVSQSPRYKVAKRGQDVALRCDPISGHVSLFWYQQALGQGPEFLTYFQNEAQLDKSGLPSDRFFAERPEGSVSTLKIQRTQQEDSAVYLCASSSSTVGLADPSTDTQYFGPGTRLTVL.

This clonotype has only a few counts. The chain is built from TRBV3-1 and TRBJ1-3, with D unresolved. The germline CDR1 and CDR2 sequences are LGHDT and YNNKEL (reference sequence). This CDR3 is built from 12 residues. The V end was cut by 5 bases, the J end by 5 bases, with 7 bases between. CDR3 protein: CASSYYRNTIYF. In DNA form, the CDR3 reads TGTGCCAGCAGCTATTATAGAAACACCATATATTTT. The entire variable domain, with the rest obtained from reference TRBV3-1 and TRBJ1-3, is as follows: DTAVSQTPKYLVTQMGNDKSIKCEQNLGHDTMYWYKQDSKKFLKIMFSYNNKELIINETVPNRFSPKSPDKAHLNLHINSLELGDSAVYFCASSYYRNTIYFGEGSWLTVV.

A note on this clonotype: A read error may be the cause here, since a much bigger clone is one base away. This rearrangement joins TRBV12-3 or TRBV12-4 to TRBJ2-5; 7 positions agree with TRBD2. The V segment lost 7 bases and the J segment 4 bases; nucleotides outside the gene matches: 3. The CDR3 is 12 amino acids. The CDR3 region is CASKTSRETQYF. CDR3 DNA: TGTGCCAGCAAGACTAGCCGAGAGACCCAGTACTTC.

A word on this clonotype: The junction and the germline gene differ at one end; a read error may be behind it. The V call is TRBV7-9, the J call TRBJ2-7, with D perhaps TRBD1 or TRBD2 (5 bases each). Germline-derived CDR1 and CDR2 are SEHNR and FQNEAQ (reference sequence). This CDR3 region has 12 residues. As DNA, the CDR3 is TGTGCCAGCGGCTTCGGGGCTTACGAGCAGTACTTC. Protein product: CASGFGAYEQYF.

This clonotype was observed a handful of times. V usage is TRBV14 and J usage is TRBJ2-4; possible D gene TRBD2, 6 bases. The end of the DNA aligns better with TRBJ2-7, so the J call may be wrong. The CDR3 is made up of 14 amino acids. CDR1 and CDR2 (germline): SGHDN, FVKESK. The DNA of the CDR3 is TGTGCCAGCAGCCACGGAGGGCTATACTACGAGCAGTACTTC. Encoded protein: CASSHGGLYYEQYF.

This chain connects TRBV15 to TRBJ2-1, with D hard to call. Germline lookup yields CDR1 LNHNV and CDR2 YYDKDF (reference sequence). This CDR3 is built from 18 residues. V lost 1 base and J lost 0, with 16 bases in between. CDR3 in amino acids: CATSRGRTERSSYNEQFF. The CDR3 DNA is TGTGCCACCAGCAGAGGTCGTACCGAGCGCAGCTCCTACAATGAGCAGTTCTTC.

The gene calls are TRBV5-1 and TRBJ1-2; 7 bases line up with TRBD1. V lost 0 bases, J lost 4 bases, and 3 bases stayed unmatched. The CDR3 loop spans 14 amino acids. In germline, CDR1 is SGHRS, CDR2 YFSETQ. CDR3 amino acids: CASSLADRAYGYTF. The CDR3 DNA is TGCGCCAGCAGCTTGGCCGACAGGGCCTATGGCTACACCTTC. The variable domain in full, with the rest retrieved from reference TRBV5-1 and TRBJ1-2, is KAGVTQTPRYLIKTRGQQVTLSCSPISGHRSVSWYQQTPGQGLQFLFEYFSETQRNKGNFPGRFSGRQFSNSRSEMNVSTLELGDSALYLCASSLADRAYGYTFGSGTRLTVV.

In this sample, this clonotype turned up once. This chain links TRBV29-1 with TRBJ2-3; TRBD1 aligns across 8 bases. V lost 7 bases to trimming and J lost 3 bases; unmatched junction nucleotides: 9. This CDR3 region has 14 residues. Looked up from germline, CDR1 is SQVTM and CDR2 is ANQGSEA. The CDR3 DNA follows: TGCAGCGCACAGACAGGGGCTGGGACAGATACGCAGTATTTT. Translated, it gives CSAQTGAGTDTQYF.

V and J are TRBV4-2 and TRBJ2-3, with D tentatively TRBD2 (5 bases). The CDR3 length is 17 residues. Between the trimmed V and J ends, which lost 2 bases and 0 bases, there was a span of 15 bases. Germline CDR1 is LGHNA and CDR2 is YNFKEQ. CDR3 DNA: TGTGCCAGCAGCCAATGGTTTGGCGGGTCTAGCACAGATACGCAGTATTTT. It encodes CASSQWFGGSSTDTQYF.

This clonotype was counted ten times or more. This chain connects TRBV20-1 to TRBJ1-1; D is unresolved. The germline V gene encodes CDR1 DFQATT and CDR2 SNEGSKA (reference sequence). Trimming shortened V by 1 base and J by 3 bases, and 6 bases separated the two germline ends. There are 12 residues in the CDR3. The CDR3 nucleotides read TGCAGTGCTAGAGGAAGGGACACTGAAGCTTTCTTT. It translates to CSARGRDTEAFF.

The chain employs TRBV7-2 and TRBJ1-2; TRBD1 matches 11 bases. J was trimmed by 5 bases and V by 4 bases; bases with no gene match: 3. From germline, CDR1 is SGHTA and CDR2 FQGNSA. The CDR3 covers 14 residues. Here the CDR3 reads CASSSDRGLYGYTF. The CDR3 coding sequence is TGTGCCAGCAGCTCGGACAGGGGGCTATATGGCTACACCTTC.

V usage is TRBV7-6 and J usage is TRBJ1-1; D not resolved. CDR1 SGHVS and CDR2 FNYEAQ come from the germline V gene. Between the trimmed V and J ends, which lost 1 base and 0 bases, there was a span of 9 bases. The CDR3 is 15 amino acids. The CDR3 DNA reads TGTGCCAGCAGCTTAGGTACGAACATGAACACTGAAGCTTTCTTT. Its translation is CASSLGTNMNTEAFF.

The rearrangement links TRBV7-8 to TRBJ1-2; D gene uncertain. The CDR3 runs 16 residues. Germline values: CDR1 SGHVS, CDR2 FQNEAQ. V lost 1 base to trimming and J lost 4 bases, with 16 bases between them. CDR3 sequence reads: CASSLESIGPLYGYTF. CDR3 nucleotides: TGTGCCAGCAGCTTAGAATCAATAGGGCCCCTCTATGGCTACACCTTC.

CDR3 sequence reads: CASSPDWNYGYTF. The DNA of the CDR3 is TGCGCCAGCAGTCCAGACTGGAACTATGGCTACACCTTC. The genes are TRBV5-1 and TRBJ1-2; D is unclear. This CDR3 is built from 13 residues. CDR1 is SGHRS, CDR2 YFSETQ, per germline. Trimming removed 5 bases from V and 2 bases from J, with 10 bases in between.

The chain employs TRBV7-2 and TRBJ2-1; perhaps TRBD1 as D (6 bases). With 2 bases removed from V and 5 bases from J, the gap between germline ends came to 13 bases. The CDR3 spans 15 residues. Germline lookup yields CDR1 SGHTA and CDR2 FQGNSA. The CDR3 DNA reads as TGTGCCAGCAGCTTACGATCACAGGGCGACAATGAGCAGTTCTTC. As protein: CASSLRSQGDNEQFF.

CDR3 protein: CASSQGLAGAREQYF. For the CDR3, the DNA is TGCGCCAGCAGCCAGGGACTAGCGGGAGCTCGGGAGCAGTACTTC. This chain uses TRBV4-3 with TRBJ2-7, with 14 bases matching TRBD2. With 3 bases clipped from V and 7 bases from J, the junction kept 5 bases outside the gene matches. The CDR3 contains 15 residues. CDR1 LGHNA and CDR2 YSLEER come from the germline V gene.

The chain uses TRBV6-2 or TRBV6-3 and TRBJ1-1, with 9 bases aligning to TRBD1. V lost 0 bases and J lost 3; bases outside the gene matches: 11. Per germline, CDR1 MNHEY and CDR2 SVGEGT. The CDR3 has 18 residues. CDR3 coding DNA: TGTGCCAGCAGTTACTCCCCGGACAGGGGCCTTCGAGACACTGAAGCTTTCTTT. Translation: CASSYSPDRGLRDTEAFF.

The genes are TRBV6-6 and TRBJ1-2; no clear D gene. The ends were cut back, 3 bases at V and 4 bases at J, with 12 bases in the middle. Per germline, CDR1 MNHNY and CDR2 SVGAGI (reference sequence). CDR3 length equals 14 residues. The CDR3 loop reads CASSYGTSSYGYTF. In DNA form, the CDR3 reads TGTGCCAGCAGTTATGGTACCAGTTCCTATGGCTACACCTTC.

The chain is built from TRBV11-2 and TRBJ1-4; unclear D gene. The germline V and J ends were trimmed by 5 bases and 8 bases, with 9 bases remaining between them. Germline V gives CDR1 SGHAT, CDR2 FQNNGV. The CDR3 runs to 12 residues. The CDR3 protein is CASSEFREKLFF. DNA of the CDR3: TGTGCCAGCAGCGAATTCCGGGAAAAACTGTTTTTT.

This clonotype was recorded a few times. The chain uses TRBV7-3 and TRBJ2-2, with TRBD1 matching 9 bases. The CDR3 runs to 16 residues. Germline CDR1 SGHTA, CDR2 FQGTGA. Trimming took 3 bases from V and 1 from J; bases not matched to a gene: 3. CDR3 in amino acids: CASSFGQGMNTGELFF. The CDR3 nucleotides are TGTGCCAGCAGCTTCGGACAGGGGATGAACACCGGGGAGCTGTTTTTT. Full variable domain (outside the CDR3, taken from reference TRBV7-3 and TRBJ2-2): GAGVSQTPSNKVTEKGKYVELRCDPISGHTALYWYRQSLGQGPEFLIYFQGTGAADDSGLPNDRFFAVRPEGSVSTLKIQRTERGDSAVYLCASSFGQGMNTGELFFGEGSRLTVL.

On this clonotype: A read error may account for a junction end that differs from germline. This sequence joins TRBV27 and TRBJ2-7; D might be TRBD2 (7 bases). The J call is uncertain, as TRBJ2-5 better fits the DNA end. Germline loops: CDR1 MNHEY, CDR2 SMNVEV (reference sequence). The CDR3 totals 14 residues. CDR3 protein: CATSLRGALGTQYF. In DNA, the CDR3 is TGTGCCACCAGTTTACGGGGGGCGCTCGGGACCCAGTACTTC.

J is TRBJ1-5 and V is TRBV20-1, with 8 positions matching TRBD1. The junction had 18 bases not matched to a gene; V was cut back by 5 bases and J by 6 bases. In germline, CDR1 is DFQATT, CDR2 SNEGSKA (reference sequence). This CDR3 comprises 17 residues. The CDR3 DNA follows: TGCAGTGCTCAAGGACAGGGAGGGGGTTTTAATCGTCAGCCCCAGCATTTT. It yields the protein CSAQGQGGGFNRQPQHF.

This chain joins TRBV5-5 and TRBJ2-7; 7 bases map to TRBD1. The junction had 6 bases not matched to a gene; V was cut back by 4 bases and J by 2 bases. In germline, CDR1 is SGHKS, CDR2 YYEKEE (reference sequence). CDR3 length equals 14 residues. CDR3 in amino acids: CASSPDRVTYEQYF. CDR3 nucleotide sequence: TGTGCCAGCAGCCCCGACAGGGTAACCTACGAGCAGTACTTC.

The chain joins TRBV7-8 to TRBJ1-1; D unclear. The germline V and J ends were trimmed by 5 bases and 1 base, with 14 bases remaining between them. The germline gives CDR1 SGHVS, CDR2 FQNEAQ. The CDR3 runs 15 residues. The DNA of the CDR3 is TGTGCCAGCAGCCCCTACAGCAATTCGAACACTGAAGCTTTCTTT. Translation: CASSPYSNSNTEAFF. The full variable domain, completed using reference TRBV7-8 and TRBJ1-1, is GAGVSQSPRYKVAKRGQDVALRCDPISGHVSLFWYQQALGQGPEFLTYFQNEAQLDKSGLPSDRFFAERPEGSVSTLKIQRTQQEDSAVYLCASSPYSNSNTEAFFGQGTRLTVV.